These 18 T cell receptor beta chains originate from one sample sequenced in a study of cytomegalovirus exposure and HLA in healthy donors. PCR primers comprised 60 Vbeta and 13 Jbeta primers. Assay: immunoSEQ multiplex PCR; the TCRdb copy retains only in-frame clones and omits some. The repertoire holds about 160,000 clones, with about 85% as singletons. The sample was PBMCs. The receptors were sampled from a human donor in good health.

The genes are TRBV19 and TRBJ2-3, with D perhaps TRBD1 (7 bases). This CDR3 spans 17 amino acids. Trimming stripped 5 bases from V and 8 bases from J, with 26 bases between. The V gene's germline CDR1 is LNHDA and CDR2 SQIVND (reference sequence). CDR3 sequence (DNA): TGTGCCAGTAGTTTCCCCAGGGGGGCGGCCTCGCTGAGTACGCAGTATTTT. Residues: CASSFPRGAASLSTQYF.

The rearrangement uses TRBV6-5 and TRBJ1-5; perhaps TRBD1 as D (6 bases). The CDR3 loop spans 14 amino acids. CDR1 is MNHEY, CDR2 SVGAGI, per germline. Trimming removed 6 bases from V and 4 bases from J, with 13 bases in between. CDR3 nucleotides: TGTGCCAGCAGATCGGGACAACTAAATCAGCCCCAGCATTTT. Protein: CASRSGQLNQPQHF.

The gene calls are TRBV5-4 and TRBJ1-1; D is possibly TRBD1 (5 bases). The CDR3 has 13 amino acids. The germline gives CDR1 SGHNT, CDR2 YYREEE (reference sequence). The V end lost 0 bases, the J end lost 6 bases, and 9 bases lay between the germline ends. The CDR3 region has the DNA TGTGCCAGCAGCTTGGATGCGGGACCTGAAGCTTTCTTT. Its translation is CASSLDAGPEAFF.

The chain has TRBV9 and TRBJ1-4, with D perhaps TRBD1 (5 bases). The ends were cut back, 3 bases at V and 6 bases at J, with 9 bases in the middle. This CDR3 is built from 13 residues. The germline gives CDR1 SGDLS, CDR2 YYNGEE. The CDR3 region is CASSAGGDEKLFF. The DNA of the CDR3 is TGTGCCAGCAGCGCCGGAGGGGATGAAAAACTGTTTTTT. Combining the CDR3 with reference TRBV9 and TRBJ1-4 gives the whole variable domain DSGVTQTPKHLITATGQRVTLRCSPRSGDLSVYWYQQSLDQGLQFLIQYYNGEERAKGNILERFSAQQFPDLHSELNLSSLELGDSALYFCASSAGGDEKLFFGSGTQLSVL.

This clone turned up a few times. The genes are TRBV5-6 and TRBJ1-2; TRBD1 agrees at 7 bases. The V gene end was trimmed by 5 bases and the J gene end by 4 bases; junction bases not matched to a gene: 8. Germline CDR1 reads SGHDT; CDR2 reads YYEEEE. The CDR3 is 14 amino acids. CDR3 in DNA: TGTGCCAGCAGTTTCGACAGGGAACTCTATGGCTACACCTTC. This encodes CASSFDRELYGYTF. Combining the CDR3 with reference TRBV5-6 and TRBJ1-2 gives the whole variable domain DAGVTQSPTHLIKTRGQQVTLRCSPKSGHDTVSWYQQALGQGPQFIFQYYEEEERQRGNFPDRFSGHQFPNYSSELNVNALLLGDSALYLCASSFDRELYGYTFGSGTRLTVV.

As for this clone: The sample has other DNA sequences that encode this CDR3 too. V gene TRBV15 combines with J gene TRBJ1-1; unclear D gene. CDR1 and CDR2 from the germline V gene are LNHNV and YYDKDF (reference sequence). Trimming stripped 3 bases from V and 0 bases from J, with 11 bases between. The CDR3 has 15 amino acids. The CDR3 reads CATSRGGTVNTEAFF. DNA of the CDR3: TGTGCCACCAGCAGGGGTGGTACAGTGAACACTGAAGCTTTCTTT.

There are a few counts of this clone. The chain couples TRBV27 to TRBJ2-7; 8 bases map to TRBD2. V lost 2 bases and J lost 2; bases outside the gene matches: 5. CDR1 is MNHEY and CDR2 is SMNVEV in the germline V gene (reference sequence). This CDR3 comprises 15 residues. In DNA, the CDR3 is TGTGCCAGCAGTTTAGCTCGCGGGAGGACCTACGAGCAGTACTTC. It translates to CASSLARGRTYEQYF.

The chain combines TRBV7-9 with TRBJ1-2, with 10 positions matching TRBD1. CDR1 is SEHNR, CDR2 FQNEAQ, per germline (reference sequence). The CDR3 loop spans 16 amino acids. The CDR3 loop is CSAAASGTGEGYGYTF. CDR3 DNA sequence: TGTTCCGCCGCCGCCTCCGGGACAGGGGAGGGTTATGGCTACACCTTC.

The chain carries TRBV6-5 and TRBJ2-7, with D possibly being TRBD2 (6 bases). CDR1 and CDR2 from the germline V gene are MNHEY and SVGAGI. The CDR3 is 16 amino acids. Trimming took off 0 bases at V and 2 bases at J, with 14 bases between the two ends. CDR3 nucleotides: TGTGCCAGCAGTTACTCGAAGGCCGGAGGGCCCTACGAGCAGTACTTC. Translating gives CASSYSKAGGPYEQYF.

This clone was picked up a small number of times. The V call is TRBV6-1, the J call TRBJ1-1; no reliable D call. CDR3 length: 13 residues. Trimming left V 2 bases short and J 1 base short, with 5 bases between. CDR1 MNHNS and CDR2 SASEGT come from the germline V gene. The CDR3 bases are TGTGCCAGCAGTGAATGGAGGAACACTGAAGCTTTCTTT. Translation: CASSEWRNTEAFF.

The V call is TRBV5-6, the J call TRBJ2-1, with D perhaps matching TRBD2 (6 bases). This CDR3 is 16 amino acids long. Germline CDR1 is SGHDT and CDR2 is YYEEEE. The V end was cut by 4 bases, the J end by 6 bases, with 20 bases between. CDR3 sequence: CASSLGTSPLSNEQFF. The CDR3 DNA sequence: TGTGCCAGCAGCCTGGGGACTTCCCCTTTGAGCAATGAGCAGTTCTTC.

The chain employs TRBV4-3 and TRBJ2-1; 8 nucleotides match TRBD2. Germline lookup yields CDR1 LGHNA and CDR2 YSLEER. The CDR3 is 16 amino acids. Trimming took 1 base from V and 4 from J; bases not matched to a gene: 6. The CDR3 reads CASSQGSSGGYNEQFF. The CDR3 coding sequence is TGCGCCAGCAGCCAAGGCTCCTCGGGAGGGTACAATGAGCAGTTCTTC.

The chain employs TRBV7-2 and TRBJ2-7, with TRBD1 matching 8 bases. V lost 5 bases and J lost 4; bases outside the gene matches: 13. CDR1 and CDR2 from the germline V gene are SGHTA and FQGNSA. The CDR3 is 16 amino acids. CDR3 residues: CASSEGTGYTGYEQYF. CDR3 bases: TGTGCCAGCAGCGAGGGGACAGGATACACGGGATACGAGCAGTACTTC.

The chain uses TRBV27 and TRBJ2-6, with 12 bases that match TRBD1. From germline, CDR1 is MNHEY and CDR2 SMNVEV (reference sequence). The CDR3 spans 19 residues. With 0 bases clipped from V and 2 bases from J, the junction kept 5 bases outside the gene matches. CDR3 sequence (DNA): TGTGCCAGCAGTTTATCCGGGACAGGGGGCAATACTGGGGCCAACGTCCTGACTTTC. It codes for CASSLSGTGGNTGANVLTF.

CDR3 amino acids: CSAPIGGTRETQYF. CDR3 nucleotides: TGCAGCGCCCCGATAGGGGGTACTCGTGAGACCCAGTACTTC. The rearrangement links TRBV29-1 to TRBJ2-5; perhaps TRBD1 as D (6 bases). The V gene's germline CDR1 is SQVTM and CDR2 ANQGSEA. The CDR3 spans 14 residues. V was cut by 7 bases and J by 5 bases, with 20 bases left in between.

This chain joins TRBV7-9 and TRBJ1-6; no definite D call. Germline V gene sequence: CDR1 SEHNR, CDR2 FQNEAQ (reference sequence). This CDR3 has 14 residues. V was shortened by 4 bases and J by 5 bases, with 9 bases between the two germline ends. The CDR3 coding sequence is TGTGCCAGCAGCTGTTACAGTGATAATTCACCCCTCCACTTT. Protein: CASSCYSDNSPLHF.

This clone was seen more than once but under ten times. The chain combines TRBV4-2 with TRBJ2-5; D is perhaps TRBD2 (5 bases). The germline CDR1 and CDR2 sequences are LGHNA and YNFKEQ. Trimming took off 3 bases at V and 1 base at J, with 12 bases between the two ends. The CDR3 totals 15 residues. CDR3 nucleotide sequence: TGTGCCAGCAGCCAGGAGCGGAACCTCCAAGAGACCCAGTACTTC. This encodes CASSQERNLQETQYF.

CDR3 sequence (DNA): TGTGCCAGTAGCAGGGGGCCGGTGGAGGGCTACACCTTC. Its protein product is CASSRGPVEGYTF. This chain uses TRBV19 with TRBJ1-2; 8 positions agree with TRBD1. The V and J ends lost 6 bases and 8 bases, in that order; junction bases with no gene match: 8. CDR1 and CDR2 (germline): LNHDA, SQIVND (reference sequence). The CDR3 contains 13 residues.